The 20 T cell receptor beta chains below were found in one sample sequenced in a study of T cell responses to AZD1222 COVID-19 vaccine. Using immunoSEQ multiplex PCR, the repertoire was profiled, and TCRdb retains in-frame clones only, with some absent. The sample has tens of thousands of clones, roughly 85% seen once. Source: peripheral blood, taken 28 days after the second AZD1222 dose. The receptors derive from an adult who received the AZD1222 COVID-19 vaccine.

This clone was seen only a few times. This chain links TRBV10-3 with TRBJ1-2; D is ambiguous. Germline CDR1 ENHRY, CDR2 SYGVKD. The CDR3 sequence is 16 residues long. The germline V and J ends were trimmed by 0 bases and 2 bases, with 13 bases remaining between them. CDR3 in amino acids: CAISESSFRGNYGYTF. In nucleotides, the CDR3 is TGTGCCATCAGTGAGTCGAGTTTCCGGGGAAACTATGGCTACACCTTC.

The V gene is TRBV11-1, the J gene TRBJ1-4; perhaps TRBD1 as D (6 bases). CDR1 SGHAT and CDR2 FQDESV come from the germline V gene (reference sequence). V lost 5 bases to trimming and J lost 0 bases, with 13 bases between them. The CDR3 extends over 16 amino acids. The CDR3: CASSEGTFATNEKLFF. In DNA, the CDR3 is TGTGCCAGCAGCGAAGGGACATTTGCAACTAATGAAAAACTGTTTTTT.

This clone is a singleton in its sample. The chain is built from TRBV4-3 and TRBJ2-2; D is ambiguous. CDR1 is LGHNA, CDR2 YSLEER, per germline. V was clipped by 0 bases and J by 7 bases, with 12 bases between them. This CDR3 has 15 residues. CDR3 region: CASSQDLGNGGELFF. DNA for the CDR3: TGCGCCAGCAGCCAAGATCTGGGAAATGGCGGGGAGCTGTTTTTT.

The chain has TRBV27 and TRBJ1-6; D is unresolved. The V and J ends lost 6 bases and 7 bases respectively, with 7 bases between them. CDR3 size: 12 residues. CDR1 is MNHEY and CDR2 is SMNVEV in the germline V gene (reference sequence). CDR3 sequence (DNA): TGTGCCAGCAGCGATCGGAATTCACCCCTCCACTTT. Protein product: CASSDRNSPLHF.

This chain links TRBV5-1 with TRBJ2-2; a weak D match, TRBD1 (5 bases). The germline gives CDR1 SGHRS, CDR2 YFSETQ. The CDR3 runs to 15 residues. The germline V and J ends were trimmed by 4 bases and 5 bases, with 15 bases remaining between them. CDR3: CASSLRSQGTGELFF. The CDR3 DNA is TGCGCCAGCAGCCTACGGAGTCAGGGTACCGGGGAGCTGTTTTTT.

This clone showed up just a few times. The CDR3 DNA is TGTGCCAGCAGCCAAGGCCGGGACACAAACACTGAAGCTTTCTTT. Its translation: CASSQGRDTNTEAFF. J is TRBJ1-1 and V is TRBV3-1 (or the pseudogene TRBV3-2); D may be TRBD1 (6 bases). The CDR3 runs 15 residues. CDR1 LGHDT and CDR2 YNNKEL come from the germline V gene (reference sequence). Trimming took off 1 base at V and 2 bases at J, with 11 bases between the two ends.

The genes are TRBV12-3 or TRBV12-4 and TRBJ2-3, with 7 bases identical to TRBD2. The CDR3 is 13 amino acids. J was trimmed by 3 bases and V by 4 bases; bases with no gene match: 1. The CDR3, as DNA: TGTGCCAGCAGTTGGCGGGGGACAGATACGCAGTATTTT. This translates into CASSWRGTDTQYF.

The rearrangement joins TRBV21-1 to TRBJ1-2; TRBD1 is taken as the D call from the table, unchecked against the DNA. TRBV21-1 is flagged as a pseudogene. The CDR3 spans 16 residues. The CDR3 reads CASSTQPGTTNYGYTF. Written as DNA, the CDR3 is TGTGCCAGCAGCACCCAGCCCGGGACAACTAACTATGGCTACACCTTC.

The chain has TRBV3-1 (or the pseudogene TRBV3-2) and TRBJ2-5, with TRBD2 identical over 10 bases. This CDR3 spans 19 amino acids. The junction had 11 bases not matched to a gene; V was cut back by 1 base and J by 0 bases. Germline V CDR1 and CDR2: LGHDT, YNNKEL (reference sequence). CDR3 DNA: TGTGCCAGCAGCCAAGTTGGGACTAGCGTACAAAGGTACCAAGAGACCCAGTACTTC. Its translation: CASSQVGTSVQRYQETQYF.

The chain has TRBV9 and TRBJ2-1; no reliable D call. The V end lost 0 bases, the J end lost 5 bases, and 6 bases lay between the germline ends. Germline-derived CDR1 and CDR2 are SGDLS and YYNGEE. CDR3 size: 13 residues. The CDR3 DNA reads TGTGCCAGCAGCGTAGTGGGGAACAATGAGCAGTTCTTC. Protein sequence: CASSVVGNNEQFF.

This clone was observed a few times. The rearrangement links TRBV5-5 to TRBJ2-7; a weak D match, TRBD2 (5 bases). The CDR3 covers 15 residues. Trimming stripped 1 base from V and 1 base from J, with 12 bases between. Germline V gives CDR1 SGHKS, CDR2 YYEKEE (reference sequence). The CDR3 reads CASSLRGSVSYEQYF. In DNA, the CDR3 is TGTGCCAGCAGCTTGAGAGGGTCCGTATCCTACGAGCAGTACTTC.

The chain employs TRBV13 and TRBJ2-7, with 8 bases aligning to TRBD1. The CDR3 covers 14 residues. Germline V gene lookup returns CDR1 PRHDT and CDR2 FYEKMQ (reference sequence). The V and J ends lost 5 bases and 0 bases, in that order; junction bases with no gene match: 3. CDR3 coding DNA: TGTGCCAGCAGCCGGACAGGGATCTCCTACGAGCAGTACTTC. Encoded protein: CASSRTGISYEQYF. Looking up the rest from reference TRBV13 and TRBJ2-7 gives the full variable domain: AAGVIQSPRHLIKEKRETATLKCYPIPRHDTVYWYQQGPGQDPQFLISFYEKMQSDKGSIPDRFSAQQFSDYHSELNMSSLELGDSALYFCASSRTGISYEQYFGPGTRLTVT.

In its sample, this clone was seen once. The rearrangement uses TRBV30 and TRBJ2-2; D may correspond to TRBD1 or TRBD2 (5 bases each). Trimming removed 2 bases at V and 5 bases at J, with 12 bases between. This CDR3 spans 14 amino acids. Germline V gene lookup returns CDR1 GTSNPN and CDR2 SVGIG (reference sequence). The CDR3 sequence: CAWSKAGSTGELFF. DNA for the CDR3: TGTGCCTGGAGTAAGGCAGGGAGTACCGGGGAGCTGTTTTTT.

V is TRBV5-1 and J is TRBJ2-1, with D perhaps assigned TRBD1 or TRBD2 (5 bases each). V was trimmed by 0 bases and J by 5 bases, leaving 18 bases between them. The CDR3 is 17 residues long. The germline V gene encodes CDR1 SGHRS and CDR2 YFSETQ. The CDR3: CASSLGQSASSDNEQFF. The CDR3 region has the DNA TGCGCCAGCAGCTTGGGACAGTCAGCGAGTAGCGACAATGAGCAGTTCTTC.

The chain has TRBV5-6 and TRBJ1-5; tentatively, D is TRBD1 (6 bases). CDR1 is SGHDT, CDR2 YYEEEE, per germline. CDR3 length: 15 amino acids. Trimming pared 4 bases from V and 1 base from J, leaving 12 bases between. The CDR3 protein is CASSLQGISNQPQHF. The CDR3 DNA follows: TGTGCCAGCAGCCTACAGGGTATAAGCAATCAGCCCCAGCATTTT.

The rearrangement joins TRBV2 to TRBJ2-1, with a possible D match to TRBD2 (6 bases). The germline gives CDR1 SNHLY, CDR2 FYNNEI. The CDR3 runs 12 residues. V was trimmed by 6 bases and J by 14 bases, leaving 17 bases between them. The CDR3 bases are TGTGCCAGCAGCCCCGGACTAAGAGGGAAGTTCTTC. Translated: CASSPGLRGKFF.

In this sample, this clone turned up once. The CDR3 DNA reads TGTGCCATCAGTCCCCTCTACGAGCAGTACTTC. It codes for CAISPLYEQYF. The V gene is TRBV10-3, the J gene TRBJ2-7; D gene unclear. Germline V CDR1 and CDR2: ENHRY, SYGVKD. The V and J ends lost 5 bases and 3 bases respectively, with 5 bases between them. The CDR3 extends over 11 amino acids.

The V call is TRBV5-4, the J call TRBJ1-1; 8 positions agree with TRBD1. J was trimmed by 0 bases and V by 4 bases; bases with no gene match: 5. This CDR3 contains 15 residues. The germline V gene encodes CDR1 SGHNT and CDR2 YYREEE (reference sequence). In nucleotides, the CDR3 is TGTGCCAGCAGCGTCGGGACAGGTATGAACACTGAAGCTTTCTTT. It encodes CASSVGTGMNTEAFF.

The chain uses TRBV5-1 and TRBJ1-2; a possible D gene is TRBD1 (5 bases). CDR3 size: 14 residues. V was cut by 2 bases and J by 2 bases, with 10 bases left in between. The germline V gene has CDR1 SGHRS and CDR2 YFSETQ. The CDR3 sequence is CASSLGGVNYGYTF. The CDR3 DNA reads TGCGCCAGCAGCTTAGGAGGGGTCAACTATGGCTACACCTTC.

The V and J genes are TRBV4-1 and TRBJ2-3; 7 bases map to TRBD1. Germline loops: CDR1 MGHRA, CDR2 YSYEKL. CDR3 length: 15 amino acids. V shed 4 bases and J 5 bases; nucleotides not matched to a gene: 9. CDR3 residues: CASSRDRVLGDTQYF. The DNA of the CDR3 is TGCGCCAGCAGCCGAGACAGGGTTTTGGGAGATACGCAGTATTTT.